These 3 T cell receptor beta chains originate from one sample sequenced in a study of T cell changes during pregnancy in multiple sclerosis. Produced via immunoSEQ multiplex PCR; TCRdb's table is partial and in-frame only. The data show approximately 70,000 clones, more than 70% seen once. The sequencing here drew on peripheral blood, taken in the first trimester of pregnancy. The source of these receptors is a female donor in good health, enrolled as a control in a pregnancy study.

This chain links TRBV7-6 with TRBJ2-5, with a weak D call TRBD2 (6 bases). The CDR3 length is 16 residues. Germline CDR1 SGHVS, CDR2 FNYEAQ. V lost 0 bases, J lost 5 bases, and 16 bases lay in between. CDR3 amino acids: CASSLAPPAGGETQYF. Written as DNA, the CDR3 is TGTGCCAGCAGCTTAGCCCCTCCGGCAGGAGGGGAGACCCAGTACTTC. Complete variable domain (other parts from reference TRBV7-6 and TRBJ2-5): GAGVSQSPRYKVTKRGQDVALRCDPISGHVSLYWYRQALGQGPEFLTYFNYEAQQDKSGLPNDRFSAERPEGSISTLTIQRTEQRDSAMYRCASSLAPPAGGETQYFGPGTRLLVL.

The chain carries TRBV15 and TRBJ2-1; no definite D call. The V end lost 0 bases, the J end lost 6 bases, and 21 bases lay between the germline ends. CDR1 is LNHNV, CDR2 YYDKDF, per germline (reference sequence). This CDR3 has 18 residues. The DNA for the CDR3 is TGTGCCACCAGCAGAGACCAGGATACCAGTGGGTCATGCAATGAGCAGTTCTTC. It translates to CATSRDQDTSGSCNEQFF.

The rearrangement uses TRBV15 and TRBJ2-1; maybe TRBD1 (6 bases). The CDR3 is 15 residues long. V shed 5 bases and J shed 5 bases, with 16 bases lying between them. Germline lookup yields CDR1 LNHNV and CDR2 YYDKDF (reference sequence). The DNA of the CDR3 is TGTGCCACCAGCGCCGGGTCGGGACAACACAATGAGCAGTTCTTC. Translated, it gives CATSAGSGQHNEQFF.